This T cell receptor beta chain was identified during a study of early T cells in non-severe SARS-CoV-2 infection. In TCRdb, the 5' RACE reads were re-called with MiXCR into one record per CDR3 protein. Of around 26,000 distinct CDR3 sequences listed, about 4.4% are singletons. In germline, CDR1 is MRHNA, CDR2 SNTAGT. This CDR3 region has 15 residues. V was clipped by 6 bases and J by 0 bases, with 9 bases between them. A few counts support this clonotype. This chain links TRBV6-4 with TRBJ1-6; maybe TRBD1 (5 bases). The TCR originated in an adult who was a healthcare worker with PCR-confirmed SARS-CoV-2 infection or an uninfected control (not recorded which). The sequenced sample was whole blood. This CDR3 is CASSRDRSYNSPLHF. Written as DNA, the CDR3 is TGTGCCAGCAGCCGGGACCGCTCCTATAATTCACCCCTCCACTTT.